This is a list of T cell receptor beta chains from one sample in a study of OX40 agonist ivuxolimab in advanced cancers. Sequenced by immunoSEQ multiplex PCR; TCRdb stores in-frame clones only, minus some. The table records fewer than 80,000 clones, 65% to 90% of them present only once. Sequencing used CD4+ or CD8+ T cells sorted from blood, obtained in a trial of the OX40 agonist ivuxolimab. All receptors come from an adult with an advanced solid tumor such as melanoma, head and neck, liver or kidney cancer. CDR3s include the opening cysteine and the closing phenylalanine or tryptophan. Each record gives: J gene, D gene, clone size, V gene, CDR3 protein, CDR3 DNA. D genes are given only for firm matches. Rows may omit the clone size; those that give it use once, few, many or a size class.

J: TRBJ2-7; D: -; size: -; V: TRBV4-1; CDR3: CASSPRDKSDEQYF; DNA: TGCGCCAGCAGCCCCCGGGACAAGTCTGATGAGCAGTACTTC
J: TRBJ1-1; D: -; size: -; V: TRBV6-1; CDR3: CASSEDIRWRNTEAFF; DNA: TGTGCCAGCAGTGAAGATATCCGATGGAGGAACACTGAAGCTTTCTTT
J: TRBJ1-5; D: -; size: -; V: TRBV7-9; CDR3: CASTPGSTNQPQHF; DNA: TGTGCCAGCACCCCCGGCAGTACTAATCAGCCCCAGCATTTT
J: TRBJ2-1; D: -; size: -; V: TRBV4-3; CDR3: CASSPQRSSYNEQFF; DNA: TGCGCCAGCAGCCCACAGAGAAGCTCCTACAATGAGCAGTTCTTC
J: TRBJ2-5; D: TRBD1; size: once; V: TRBV9; CDR3: CASSVGVGQGVLETQYF; DNA: TGTGCCAGCAGCGTAGGGGTAGGCCAGGGGGTCTTAGAGACCCAGTACTTC
J: TRBJ1-2; D: -; size: -; V: TRBV7-2; CDR3: CASSLMGGGFGYTF; DNA: TGTGCCAGCAGCTTAATGGGTGGGGGCTTTGGCTACACCTTC
J: TRBJ1-1; D: TRBD1; size: -; V: TRBV7-2; CDR3: CASSSEYRGNTEAFF; DNA: TGTGCCAGCAGCTCGGAATACAGGGGGAACACTGAAGCTTTCTTT
J: TRBJ1-1; D: -; size: once; V: TRBV6-5; CDR3: CASRTALMNTEAFF; DNA: TGTGCCAGCAGGACAGCCCTAATGAACACTGAAGCTTTCTTT
J: TRBJ2-3; D: -; size: -; V: TRBV6-4; CDR3: CASSGPRGDLPSTDTQYF; DNA: TGTGCCAGCAGTGGGCCCAGGGGGGACCTCCCTAGCACAGATACGCAGTATTTT
J: TRBJ1-2; D: -; size: -; V: TRBV4-1; CDR3: CASSRTTGVGDYGYTF; DNA: TGCGCCAGCAGCCGAACAACCGGAGTAGGGGACTATGGCTACACCTTC
J: TRBJ1-4; D: TRBD1; size: few; V: TRBV19; CDR3: CASSPGTGTKEKLFF; DNA: TGTGCCAGTAGTCCGGGGACAGGAACAAAAGAAAAACTGTTTTTT
J: TRBJ1-2; D: -; size: once; V: TRBV6-1; CDR3: CASSQDPRQYGYTF; DNA: TGTGCCAGCAGCCAGGACCCGCGTCAGTATGGCTACACCTTC
J: TRBJ2-7; D: -; size: -; V: TRBV7-6; CDR3: CASSPSGFYEQYF; DNA: TGTGCCAGCAGCCCCTCAGGGTTCTACGAGCAGTACTTC